Here is one T cell receptor beta chain with its context. These data originate in a study of PD-L1 blockade in urothelial cancer. The CDR3 totals 18 residues. The repertoire was sequenced with immunoSEQ multiplex PCR; TCRdb's copy has only in-frame clones and lacks some. The table has approximately 46,000 clones, about 85% seen once. The sample in question was PBMCs, obtained around atezolizumab (anti-PD-L1) treatment. The clonotype was recovered from a man between 60 and 70 years old with urothelial cancer. This rearrangement joins TRBV21-1 to TRBJ1-1. TRBV21-1 constitutes a pseudogene. CDR3 DNA sequence: TGTGCCAGCAGCAAAGTGGGGGGTGGGGGGAACATGAACACTGAAGCTTTCTTT. Translated: CASSKVGGGGNMNTEAFF.